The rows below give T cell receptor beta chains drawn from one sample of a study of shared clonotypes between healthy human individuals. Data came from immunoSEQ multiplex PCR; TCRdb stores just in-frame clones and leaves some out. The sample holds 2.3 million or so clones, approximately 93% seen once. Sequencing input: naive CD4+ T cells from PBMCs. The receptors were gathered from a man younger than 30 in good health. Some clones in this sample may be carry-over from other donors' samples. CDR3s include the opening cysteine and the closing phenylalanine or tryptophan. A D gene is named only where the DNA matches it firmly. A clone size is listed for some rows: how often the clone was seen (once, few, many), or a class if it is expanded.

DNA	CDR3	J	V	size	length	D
TGTGCCAGCAGCAAAGGACAGTTGATAAGTGAAAAACTGTTTTTT	CASSKGQLISEKLFF	TRBJ1-4	TRBV7-6	NA	15	NA
TGTGCCAGCAGCTTACGAGGGGATGGCACTGAAGCTTTCTTT	CASSLRGDGTEAFF	TRBJ1-1	TRBV11-2	NA	14	NA
TGTGCCAGCAGCTTGCGTGGGACTACAAACAATGAGCAGTTCTTC	CASSLRGTTNNEQFF	TRBJ2-1	TRBV5-4	NA	15	TRBD2
TGCAGCGTTGAGACACAGGCCGCCGGGGAGCTGTTTTTT	CSVETQAAGELFF	TRBJ2-2	TRBV29-1	NA	13	NA
TGTGCCAGCAGCGTCGACAGGGTATATAGCGTCCTGACTTTC	CASSVDRVYSVLTF	TRBJ2-6	TRBV9	NA	14	TRBD1
TGTGCCAGCAGTGGGCCCGCAGGGAACACTGAAGCTTTCTTT	CASSGPAGNTEAFF	TRBJ1-1	TRBV2	NA	14	NA
TGTGCCAGCAGTGAACTCCCGGAATTCTACGAGCAGTACTTC	CASSELPEFYEQYF	TRBJ2-7	TRBV6-1	NA	14	NA
TGCGCCAGCAGCTTGGGCCAGCTTTTTAGCACAGATACGCAGTATTTT	CASSLGQLFSTDTQYF	TRBJ2-3	TRBV5-1	NA	16	NA
TGTGCCAGCACCCAAGGGGGCACCGGGGAGCTGTTTTTT	CASTQGGTGELFF	TRBJ2-2	TRBV6-5	NA	13	NA
TGTGCCAGCCTAACTAGGGACTCCTACGAGCAGTACTTC	CASLTRDSYEQYF	TRBJ2-7	TRBV27	NA	13	NA
TGTGCCAGCAGCTTAAGCCACCGGCCCACTGAAGCTTTCTTT	CASSLSHRPTEAFF	TRBJ1-1	TRBV7-9	NA	14	NA
TGTGCCAGCAGTCTACAGGGGGCAATGGAGACCCAGTACTTC	CASSLQGAMETQYF	TRBJ2-5	TRBV28	NA	14	TRBD1
TGTGCCAGCAGCTTGGGGACGCCGCTGACCTACAATGAGCAGTTCTTC	CASSLGTPLTYNEQFF	TRBJ2-1	TRBV5-4	NA	16	NA
TGTGCCTGGAGCCTTGCCGGGGGGGCCAACACTGAAGCTTTCTTT	CAWSLAGGANTEAFF	TRBJ1-1	TRBV30	NA	15	NA
TGTGCCAGCAGCTTACCTTTCAACACCGGGGAGCTGTTTTTT	CASSLPFNTGELFF	TRBJ2-2	TRBV5-4	NA	14	NA
TGTGCCAGCAGCTGGCGGAGTACCTACAATGAGCAGTTCTTC	CASSWRSTYNEQFF	TRBJ2-1	TRBV9	once	14	NA
TGTGCCAGCAGTTACTCGTTGACAGGGCGTTCCTACGAGCAGTACTTC	CASSYSLTGRSYEQYF	TRBJ2-7	TRBV6-5	NA	16	TRBD1
TGTGCCAGCTCACTGCGACAGGATGAAAAACTGTTTTTT	CASSLRQDEKLFF	TRBJ1-4	TRBV18	NA	13	NA
TGTGCCAGCGGCCCGGGGGAGCAGTACTTC	CASGPGEQYF	TRBJ2-7	TRBV6-1	NA	10	NA
TGTGCCAGCAGCCAACAGGTGGGAGCCTACAATGAGCAGTTCTTC	CASSQQVGAYNEQFF	TRBJ2-1	TRBV14	NA	15	NA
TGTGCCAGCAATCCTGGCGGGGACACTGAAGCTTTCTTT	CASNPGGDTEAFF	TRBJ1-1	TRBV28	NA	13	NA
TGTGCCTGGAGGGGGACAGGGCGAGGCACTGAAGCTTTCTTT	CAWRGTGRGTEAFF	TRBJ1-1	TRBV30	few	14	TRBD1
TGTGCCAGCAGTTGGCGGAACACTGAAGCTTTCTTT	CASSWRNTEAFF	TRBJ1-1	TRBV6-5	NA	12	NA
TGTGCCAGTATCGGAACTAGCGGGAGGGCCCGGGGCAATGAGCAGTTCTTC	CASIGTSGRARGNEQFF	TRBJ2-1	TRBV19	NA	17	TRBD2
TGTGCCAGCAGTGAACTAGTGCCTGCAGATACGCAGTATTTT	CASSELVPADTQYF	TRBJ2-3	TRBV2	once	14	NA
TGCAGCGTTGCTAGGCAGACTATAAGGGAGACCCAGTACTTC	CSVARQTIRETQYF	TRBJ2-5	TRBV29-1	NA	14	NA
TGTGCCAGCGCGCGGACAGGGGGCTTCGGCGGGGAGCTGTTTTTT	CASARTGGFGGELFF	TRBJ2-2	TRBV6-4	NA	15	TRBD1